This T cell receptor (beta chain) appears in the sequencing data of a study of blood T cells in healthy people across ages (dated by TCRdb to 2015 to 2017). Regarding the complete study: Template switching captured roughly one uniquely barcoded TCR beta cDNA molecule per two T cells in model experiments. Using deep sequencing normalized with unique cDNA molecular identifiers, the study measured how TCR beta repertoire diversity changes with age. Donors were grouped into four age groups: young (average roughly 16 years), middle-aged (around 39), aged (around 56) and long-lived (approximately 81). To avoid experimental bias, donors of different ages were randomly spread across the sequencing lanes. For two donors (one aged 18 to 30 and one aged 80 or older), the study analyzed two additional independent replicas of 1 million unique cDNA reads from the same blood draw.

The paper as a whole reports these results and caveats: Estimates of total diversity based on one million sequenced T cells were considered lower bounds and underestimates. The percentage of naive T cells measured by flow cytometry correlated strongly with observed TCR beta diversity. Donor CMV infection status was unknown, potentially confounding age-related changes in expanded clonotypes. Compared with the aged group, the long-lived group had more naive CD4+ T cells, fewer expanded clones and increased TCR diversity, suggesting age selection. Since profiling was done on bulk unsorted PBMCs, naive and antigen-experienced compartments could not be conclusively compared. Observed TCR beta diversity per million T cells fell roughly linearly with age, and a significant reduction was already apparent by age roughly 40.

The cysteine opens and the phenylalanine closes a CDR3 of 12 amino acids. Here the CDR3 DNA is all that survives: 36 bases in frame from base 1. V is clipped by 3 bases and J by 12 bases, and the sequence between their germline boundaries is 12 bases long. The 35 to 40 donors, aged roughly 6 to 95 years, were systemically healthy Caucasian individuals from Russia. Around 10 milliliters of peripheral blood were drawn from each donor into EDTA-treated Vacutainer tubes. Ficoll-Paque density-gradient centrifugation was used to isolate PBMCs, with at least 6.5 million per sample. Total RNA, at least 6 micrograms per sample, was extracted from PBMCs with Trizol reagent. For every donor, an aliquot of PBMCs went through flow cytometry to measure the percentages of naive CD45RAhigh/CD27high T cells. The protocol used for the library was 5' RACE. Sequencing was performed on an Illumina HiSeq 2500. A second PCR of roughly 7 to 12 cycles was performed with a sample-barcoded 5' primer and a J-beta primer mix. A unique molecular identifier was introduced onto each TCR beta cDNA molecule by a template-switch 5' adaptor carrying 12 random nucleotides. Each sample yielded at least 3 million CDR3-containing paired-end reads. All of the RNA was converted into first-strand cDNA using the Mint cDNA synthesis kit, with a TRBC-specific oligonucleotide serving as the primer. After uracil-DNA glycosylase treatment, a first 18-cycle PCR used universal primers M1SS and BC2_uni_R on all cDNA. The paper's processing steps were these. For normalization, 1 million high-quality reads were randomly selected from each sample, with every read carrying a distinct molecular identifier. Instead of being binned into consensus sequences, reads that shared molecular identifiers were thrown out. CDR3 identification, clonotype clustering and error correction used MiTCR with a Q25 quality threshold and the strictest error-elimination algorithm. Lower-bound total TCR beta diversity was estimated with a nonparametric unseen species model using Euler transformation. The public reads were reanalyzed by TCRdb: fastp trimming at Q25, MiXCR alignment, in-frame beta chains only. Identical CDR3 protein sequences are pooled into one entry, listed with their most common genes and DNA. TCRdb, not the authors, supplied the V and J calls. The table for this sample lists approximately 800,000 distinct CDR3 sequences; over 45% of them were counted only once. Around 22% of the sample comes from the top ten.

As regards this clonotype: What antigen it recognizes has not been identified. No base quality values were provided; no much bigger clone lies one nucleotide off.

The receptor was isolated from a man aged 25-40 years in good health. The chain is assembled from TRBV12-3 or TRBV12-4 and TRBJ2-1; the D segment could be TRBD2, given 6 matching bases. The sequencing sample was made of blood. CDR3 reads: CASSFRAGRQFF. The DNA reads TGTGCCAGCAGTTTTAGGGCGGGGAGGCAGTTCTTC.